Listed below are T cell receptor beta chains from one sample, sequenced in a study of control samples from healthy donors and cancer patients. Clones were read by immunoSEQ multiplex PCR, and TCRdb kept only the in-frame ones, dropping some. The data show around 190,000 clones, 90% to 95% seen once. What was sequenced was blood. The origin of the receptors is a young man in good health. The CDR3 runs from the conserved cysteine through the conserved F or W. D genes are given only for firm matches. Clone size, where shown, is once, few, many, or a class for clones that have expanded.

CDR3: CASSVGTGGWGMNTEAFF
DNA: TGTGCCAGCAGCGTAGGTACAGGGGGTTGGGGGATGAACACTGAAGCTTTCTTT
J: TRBJ1-1
size: once
V: TRBV9
length: 18
D: TRBD1

CDR3: CASSLSETSGRAFADTQYF
DNA: TGTGCCAGCAGTTTATCGGAGACTAGCGGGAGGGCCTTCGCAGATACGCAGTATTTT
J: TRBJ2-3
size: .
V: TRBV27
length: 19
D: TRBD2

CDR3: CSVEDRQAESSYEQYF
DNA: TGCAGCGTTGAAGATAGACAGGCCGAAAGCTCCTACGAGCAGTACTTC
J: TRBJ2-7
size: .
V: TRBV29-1
length: 16
D: .

CDR3: CASSPRGPNEKLFF
DNA: TGTGCCAGCTCACCTCGAGGGCCTAATGAAAAACTGTTTTTT
J: TRBJ1-4
size: .
V: TRBV18
length: 14
D: .

CDR3: CASSSPGYEQYF
DNA: TGTGCCAGCAGTTCCCCCGGATACGAGCAGTACTTC
J: TRBJ2-7
size: .
V: TRBV27
length: 12
D: .

CDR3: CATAGRGRDNEQFF
DNA: TGTGCCACCGCCGGCAGGGGTCGGGACAATGAGCAGTTCTTC
J: TRBJ2-1
size: once
V: TRBV24-1
length: 14
D: .

CDR3: CASSLTQTVYEQYF
DNA: TGCGCCAGCAGCTTGACCCAGACAGTTTACGAGCAGTACTTC
J: TRBJ2-7
size: .
V: TRBV5-1
length: 14
D: .

CDR3: CASSLRSDGANVLTF
DNA: TGTGCCAGCAGCTTACGGTCTGACGGGGCCAACGTCCTGACTTTC
J: TRBJ2-6
size: .
V: TRBV7-2
length: 15
D: .

CDR3: CASSPPPGGPDSNQPQHF
DNA: TGTGCCAGCTCACCACCGCCAGGGGGGCCCGATAGCAATCAGCCCCAGCATTTT
J: TRBJ1-5
size: .
V: TRBV18
length: 18
D: TRBD1

CDR3: CASSRPGQGGIQYF
DNA: TGTGCCAGCAGTCGACCGGGACAGGGTGGCATTCAGTACTTC
J: TRBJ2-4
size: .
V: TRBV6-5
length: 14
D: TRBD1

CDR3: CASSPLASDLFF
DNA: TGTGCCAGCTCACCACTGGCTAGCGATCTGTTCTTC
J: TRBJ2-1
size: .
V: TRBV18
length: 12
D: .

CDR3: CASSVVGGSGEQFF
DNA: TGTGCCAGCAGCGTAGTTGGCGGGAGTGGTGAGCAGTTCTTC
J: TRBJ2-1
size: .
V: TRBV9
length: 14
D: TRBD2

CDR3: CALTRDRLNTEAFF
DNA: TGTGCCTTAACCCGGGACAGGCTGAACACTGAAGCTTTCTTT
J: TRBJ1-1
size: .
V: TRBV30
length: 14
D: TRBD1

CDR3: CASSLLPGHFSSYEQYF
DNA: TGTGCCAGCAGTCTTCTCCCGGGACACTTTTCTAGCTACGAGCAGTACTTC
J: TRBJ2-7
size: .
V: TRBV27
length: 17
D: .

CDR3: CASRGDRNTGELFF
DNA: TGCGCCAGCAGGGGGGACCGAAACACCGGGGAGCTGTTTTTT
J: TRBJ2-2
size: .
V: TRBV5-1
length: 14
D: .

CDR3: CASSFYMPASGELFF
DNA: TGTGCCAGCAGCTTTTATATGCCGGCCTCCGGGGAGCTGTTTTTT
J: TRBJ2-2
size: once
V: TRBV7-9
length: 15
D: .

CDR3: CASSPGLAEGYEQFF
DNA: TGCGCCAGCAGCCCCGGACTAGCGGAGGGGTATGAGCAGTTCTTC
J: TRBJ2-1
size: .
V: TRBV5-1
length: 15
D: TRBD2

CDR3: CAWEPGSQGLNTEAFF
DNA: TGTGCCTGGGAGCCCGGGAGCCAGGGACTGAACACTGAAGCTTTCTTT
J: TRBJ1-1
size: .
V: TRBV30
length: 16
D: .

CDR3: CATSDSEGPPRAQYF
DNA: TGTGCCACCAGTGATTCCGAGGGTCCCCCACGGGCCCAGTACTTC
J: TRBJ2-5
size: .
V: TRBV24-1
length: 15
D: .

CDR3: CASQRSGGRSNQPQHF
DNA: TGTGCCAGCCAGCGGTCCGGGGGGCGAAGCAATCAGCCCCAGCATTTT
J: TRBJ1-5
size: .
V: TRBV28
length: 16
D: .

CDR3: CASSPLPTGIREKLFF
DNA: TGCGCCAGCAGCCCTCTACCGACAGGGATTCGGGAAAAACTGTTTTTT
J: TRBJ1-4
size: .
V: TRBV4-1
length: 16
D: TRBD1

CDR3: CASSRQGEGNQPQHF
DNA: TGTGCCAGCAGCCGACAGGGGGAAGGCAATCAGCCCCAGCATTTT
J: TRBJ1-5
size: .
V: TRBV27
length: 15
D: TRBD1

CDR3: CASSAQSGANVLTF
DNA: TGTGCCAGCAGCGCACAGAGTGGGGCCAACGTCCTGACTTTC
J: TRBJ2-6
size: .
V: TRBV9
length: 14
D: .

CDR3: CASSHPGEPISYEQYF
DNA: TGTGCCAGCAGCCACCCAGGGGAACCGATCTCCTACGAGCAGTACTTC
J: TRBJ2-7
size: .
V: TRBV5-4
length: 16
D: .

CDR3: CASSLRGAGTNTEAFF
DNA: TGTGCCAGCAGCTTAAGGGGGGCAGGGACGAACACTGAAGCTTTCTTT
J: TRBJ1-1
size: once
V: TRBV13
length: 16
D: .

CDR3: CASSLLGAGTEAFF
DNA: TGTGCCAGCAGTTTATTGGGGGCGGGCACTGAAGCTTTCTTT
J: TRBJ1-1
size: .
V: TRBV27
length: 14
D: .

CDR3: CASTTAGSGGYNEQFF
DNA: TGTGCCAGCACCACCGCGGGCTCTGGGGGGTACAATGAGCAGTTCTTC
J: TRBJ2-1
size: .
V: TRBV25-1
length: 16
D: .

CDR3: CASSSPGTDTQYF
DNA: TGTGCCAGCAGTTCCCCGGGTACAGATACGCAGTATTTT
J: TRBJ2-3
size: .
V: TRBV6-5
length: 13
D: .

CDR3: CASSLGGGFTEAFF
DNA: TGTGCCAGCAGCTTGGGGGGAGGATTTACTGAAGCTTTCTTT
J: TRBJ1-1
size: .
V: TRBV5-8
length: 14
D: .

CDR3: CSARGQGQATNEKLFF
DNA: TGCAGCGCCAGGGGGCAGGGGCAGGCAACTAATGAAAAACTGTTTTTT
J: TRBJ1-4
size: .
V: TRBV29-1
length: 16
D: TRBD1

CDR3: CASSLVRVELATIYF
DNA: TGTGCCAGCAGCTTAGTCAGGGTGGAGTTAGCCACCATATATTTT
J: TRBJ1-3
size: .
V: TRBV7-2
length: 15
D: .

CDR3: CASSVDREGSTEAFF
DNA: TGTGCCAGCAGCGTAGACAGGGAAGGGAGCACTGAAGCTTTCTTT
J: TRBJ1-1
size: .
V: TRBV9
length: 15
D: .

CDR3: CAISDTTGWQFF
DNA: TGTGCCATCAGTGACACAACCGGTTGGCAGTTCTTC
J: TRBJ2-1
size: .
V: TRBV10-3
length: 12
D: .

CDR3: CASTPESSSYNEQFF
DNA: TGTGCCAGCACACCCGAATCGAGCTCCTACAATGAGCAGTTCTTC
J: TRBJ2-1
size: .
V: TRBV19
length: 15
D: .

CDR3: CASSQEDSYNEQFF
DNA: TGTGCCAGCAGCCAGGAAGACTCGTACAATGAGCAGTTCTTC
J: TRBJ2-1
size: .
V: TRBV4-2
length: 14
D: .

CDR3: CASSVLDSSLGAANTGELFF
DNA: TGTGCCAGCAGCGTACTGGACAGTTCCCTGGGCGCGGCGAACACCGGGGAGCTGTTTTTT
J: TRBJ2-2
size: .
V: TRBV9
length: 20
D: .

CDR3: CASSYQGAGTEAFF
DNA: TGTGCCAGCAGTTACCAGGGGGCCGGCACTGAAGCTTTCTTT
J: TRBJ1-1
size: .
V: TRBV6-6
length: 14
D: TRBD1

CDR3: CSASLWSRTTFLNTEAFF
DNA: TGCAGTGCTAGTTTATGGTCCAGGACAACTTTTCTGAACACTGAAGCTTTCTTT
J: TRBJ1-1
size: .
V: TRBV20-1
length: 18
D: .

CDR3: CASSFPRAGVGDTQYF
DNA: TGCGCCAGCAGTTTCCCCAGGGCAGGGGTCGGGGATACGCAGTATTTT
J: TRBJ2-3
size: .
V: TRBV10-2
length: 16
D: .

CDR3: CASSLASGQGGYGYTF
DNA: TGCGCCAGCAGCTTGGCCTCGGGACAGGGGGGCTATGGCTACACCTTC
J: TRBJ1-2
size: .
V: TRBV5-1
length: 16
D: TRBD1

CDR3: CAISESMDRGHGYTF
DNA: TGTGCCATCAGTGAGTCGATGGACAGGGGGCATGGCTACACCTTC
J: TRBJ1-2
size: .
V: TRBV10-3
length: 15
D: TRBD1

CDR3: CASSSIAGEVYNEQFF
DNA: TGCGCCAGCAGCTCAATAGCGGGGGAAGTCTACAATGAGCAGTTCTTC
J: TRBJ2-1
size: .
V: TRBV5-1
length: 16
D: TRBD2

CDR3: CASTRRMEAFF
DNA: TGTGCCAGCACCCGTCGGATGGAAGCTTTCTTT
J: TRBJ1-1
size: .
V: TRBV12-3/TRBV12-4
length: 11
D: .

CDR3: CASSPRGRQLGNTIYF
DNA: TGTGCCAGCAGCCCCAGGGGGCGACAACTTGGAAACACCATATATTTT
J: TRBJ1-3
size: .
V: TRBV11-2
length: 16
D: TRBD1

CDR3: CASSLDSLGGRFSPLHF
DNA: TGTGCCAGCAGCCTAGATTCGCTGGGGGGCCGATTTTCACCCCTCCACTTT
J: TRBJ1-6
size: once
V: TRBV27
length: 17
D: .

CDR3: CASSWMRQGAGNTIYF
DNA: TGTGCCAGCAGCTGGATGCGACAGGGAGCGGGAAACACCATATATTTT
J: TRBJ1-3
size: many
V: TRBV5-5
length: 16
D: TRBD1

CDR3: CASSLSYLTDTQYF
DNA: TGTGCCAGCAGCTTAAGCTATCTCACAGATACGCAGTATTTT
J: TRBJ2-3
size: .
V: TRBV7-6
length: 14
D: .

CDR3: CASSLRRGSSTDTQYF
DNA: TGTGCCAGCAGCTTAAGACGGGGTTCTAGCACAGATACGCAGTATTTT
J: TRBJ2-3
size: .
V: TRBV7-6
length: 16
D: .

CDR3: CASSYSRLFSGNTIYF
DNA: TGTGCCAGCAGTTACTCTCGCCTTTTCTCTGGAAACACCATATATTTT
J: TRBJ1-3
size: .
V: TRBV6-6
length: 16
D: .

CDR3: CAWRMGDTEAFF
DNA: TGTGCCTGGAGGATGGGGGACACTGAAGCTTTCTTT
J: TRBJ1-1
size: .
V: TRBV30
length: 12
D: .

CDR3: CASSPRAAWGYTF
DNA: TGTGCCAGCAGTCCGCGGGCAGCCTGGGGCTACACCTTC
J: TRBJ1-2
size: .
V: TRBV6-5
length: 13
D: .

CDR3: CASSIDLGTAYFQPQHF
DNA: TGTGCCAGTAGTATAGATCTGGGGACAGCTTATTTTCAGCCCCAGCATTTT
J: TRBJ1-5
size: .
V: TRBV19
length: 17
D: TRBD1

CDR3: CASSLSNGPVAGYTF
DNA: TGTGCCAGCAGCTTGTCCAACGGACCGGTCGCGGGCTACACCTTC
J: TRBJ1-2
size: .
V: TRBV5-4
length: 15
D: .

CDR3: CASSRGLSYNEQFF
DNA: TGTGCCAGCAGCCGGGGCCTCTCCTACAATGAGCAGTTCTTC
J: TRBJ2-1
size: once
V: TRBV5-8
length: 14
D: .